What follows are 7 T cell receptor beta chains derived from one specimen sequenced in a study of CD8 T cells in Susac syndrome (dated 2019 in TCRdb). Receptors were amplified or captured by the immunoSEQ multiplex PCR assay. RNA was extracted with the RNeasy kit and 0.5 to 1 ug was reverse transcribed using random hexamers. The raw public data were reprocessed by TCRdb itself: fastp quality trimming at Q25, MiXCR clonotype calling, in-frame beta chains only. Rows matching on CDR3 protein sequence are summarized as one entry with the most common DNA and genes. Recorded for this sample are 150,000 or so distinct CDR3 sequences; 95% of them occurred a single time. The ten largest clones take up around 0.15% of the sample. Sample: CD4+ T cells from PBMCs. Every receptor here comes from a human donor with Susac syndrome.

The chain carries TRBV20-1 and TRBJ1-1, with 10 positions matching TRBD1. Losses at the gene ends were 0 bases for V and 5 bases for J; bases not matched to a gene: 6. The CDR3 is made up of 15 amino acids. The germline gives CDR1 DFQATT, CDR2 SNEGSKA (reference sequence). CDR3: CSARDRDRGTTEAFF. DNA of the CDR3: TGCAGTGCTAGAGACCGGGACAGGGGTACGACTGAAGCTTTCTTT.

CDR3 residues: CASSYALEGPDTQYF. Written as DNA, the CDR3 is TGTGCCAGCAGTTACGCGTTGGAGGGGCCAGATACGCAGTATTTT. The chain recombines TRBV6-2 or TRBV6-3 with TRBJ2-3, with a possible D match to TRBD2 (6 bases). Per the germline V gene, CDR1 is MNHEY and CDR2 is SVGEGT. This CDR3 comprises 15 residues. The V end was cut by 2 bases, the J end by 4 bases, with 13 bases between.

The CDR3 DNA sequence: TGCGCCAGCAGCCTCGACGGGGGACGCGAAGAGACCCAGTACTTC. Its protein product is CASSLDGGREETQYF. V gene TRBV4-1 combines with J gene TRBJ2-5; maybe TRBD2 (6 bases). Deletions cut 4 bases from V and 3 bases from J, with 15 bases between. The CDR3 is 15 residues long. Germline V lookup: CDR1 MGHRA, CDR2 YSYEKL.

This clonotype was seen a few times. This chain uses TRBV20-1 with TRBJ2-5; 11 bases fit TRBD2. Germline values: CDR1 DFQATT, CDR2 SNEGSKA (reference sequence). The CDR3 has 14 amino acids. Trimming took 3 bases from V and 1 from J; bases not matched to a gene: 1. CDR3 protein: CSARGTSGQETQYF. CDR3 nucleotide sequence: TGCAGTGCTAGGGGGACTAGCGGCCAAGAGACCCAGTACTTC.

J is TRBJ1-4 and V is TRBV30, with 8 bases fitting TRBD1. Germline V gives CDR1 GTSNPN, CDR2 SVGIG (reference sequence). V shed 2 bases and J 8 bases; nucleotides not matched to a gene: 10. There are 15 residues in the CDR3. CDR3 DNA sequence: TGTGCCTGGAGTCTTCCGACAGGGGCGAGGGAAAAACTGTTTTTT. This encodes CAWSLPTGAREKLFF.

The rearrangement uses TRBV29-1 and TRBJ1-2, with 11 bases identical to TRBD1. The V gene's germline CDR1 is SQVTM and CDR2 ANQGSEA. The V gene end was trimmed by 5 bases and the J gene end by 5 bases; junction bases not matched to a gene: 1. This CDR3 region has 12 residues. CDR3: CSVWDRGYGYTF. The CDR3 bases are TGCAGCGTTTGGGACAGGGGGTATGGCTACACCTTC.

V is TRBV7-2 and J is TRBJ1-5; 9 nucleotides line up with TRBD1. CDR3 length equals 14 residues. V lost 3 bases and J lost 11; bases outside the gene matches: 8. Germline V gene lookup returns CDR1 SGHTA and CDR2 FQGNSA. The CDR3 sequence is CASSFTGGVGAQHF. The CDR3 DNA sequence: TGTGCCAGCAGCTTTACAGGGGGCGTCGGGGCCCAGCATTTT.